The T cell receptor beta chain described here comes from a study of cytomegalovirus exposure and HLA in healthy donors. Regarding the study as a whole: Highly shared variants forming one cluster were likely a sequencing artifact.

There are a few counts of this clone. Its antigen is not identified. Unmatched junction bases numbered 13, after V lost 7 bases and J lost 3 bases. Germline V lookup: CDR1 SNHLY, CDR2 FYNNEI. This CDR3 is 16 amino acids long. PCR employed 60 Vbeta and 13 Jbeta primers. Here immunoSEQ multiplex PCR was the method, and the copy in TCRdb shows in-frame clones only, minus some. This table holds under 150,000 clones, around a tenth found once. This TCR derives from a man aged 25-45 years in good health and CMV-seronegative. The sample was PBMCs. This chain uses TRBV2 with TRBJ2-5; 8 bases agree with TRBD1. CDR3 DNA: TGTGCCAGCAACCATTTAGACAGGGGAGTTGAAGAGACCCAGTACTTC. It codes for CASNHLDRGVEETQYF.